The 29 T cell receptor beta chains below all came from one sample that was sequenced in a study of T cell changes during pregnancy in multiple sclerosis. The assay was immunoSEQ multiplex PCR, and TCRdb's table has in-frame clones only and misses some. Here the sample spans about 46,000 clones, about 90% being singletons. Sample: CD8+ T cells from peripheral blood mononuclear cells, taken after pregnancy. The receptors shown here come from a female donor with multiple sclerosis, enrolled in a pregnancy study.

The chain recombines TRBV6-1 with TRBJ2-7; weak D call: TRBD2 (6 bases). The V end was cut by 11 bases, the J end by 4 bases, with 12 bases between. The CDR3 has 11 residues. Germline-derived CDR1 and CDR2 are MNHNS and SASEGT. CDR3: CAGEAAYEQYF. As DNA, the CDR3 is TGTGCCGGGGAGGCGGCGTACGAGCAGTACTTC.

This chain connects TRBV10-3 to TRBJ2-1; the D gene is possibly TRBD1 (6 bases). CDR3 length: 13 residues. Germline CDR1 reads ENHRY; CDR2 reads SYGVKD. Trimming took 7 bases from V and 3 from J, leaving 10 bases between them. The CDR3 is CAITWDIYNEQFF. In DNA form, the CDR3 reads TGTGCCATCACTTGGGACATCTACAATGAGCAGTTCTTC.

The CDR3 region is CASSSLTGANYGYTF. The CDR3 DNA follows: TGTGCCAGCAGTTCCCTGACAGGGGCTAACTATGGCTACACCTTC. V usage is TRBV6-5 and J usage is TRBJ1-2; TRBD1 matches at 8 bases. The CDR3 is 15 amino acids. The germline V gene encodes CDR1 MNHEY and CDR2 SVGAGI. V trimming: 4 bases; J trimming: 0 bases; junction bases outside the gene matches: 4.

The chain carries TRBV13 and TRBJ2-5; D gene unclear. V dropped 6 bases and J dropped 4 bases, with 6 bases sitting between them. This CDR3 region has 11 residues. CDR1 and CDR2 (germline): PRHDT, FYEKMQ (reference sequence). CDR3 sequence: CASRSGETQYF. The DNA for the CDR3 is TGTGCCAGCAGATCAGGAGAGACCCAGTACTTC. Complete variable domain (other parts from reference TRBV13 and TRBJ2-5): AAGVIQSPRHLIKEKRETATLKCYPIPRHDTVYWYQQGPGQDPQFLISFYEKMQSDKGSIPDRFSAQQFSDYHSELNMSSLELGDSALYFCASRSGETQYFGPGTRLLVL.

The chain couples TRBV23-1 to TRBJ2-7; D might be TRBD2 (6 bases). Being an ORF, TRBV23-1 has a function that is uncertain. The CDR3 contains 13 residues. Deletions cut 4 bases from V and 7 bases from J, with 14 bases between. CDR3 sequence: CASSPGVIGEQYF. The CDR3 DNA sequence: TGCGCCAGCAGTCCGGGGGTGATAGGGGAGCAGTACTTC.

This chain's CDR3 is CASSRERTGPQHF. CDR3 coding DNA: TGCGCCAGCAGCCGAGAAAGAACCGGGCCCCAGCATTTT. The chain is built from TRBV4-3 and TRBJ1-5; no clear D. The CDR3 covers 13 residues. The V gene's germline CDR1 is LGHNA and CDR2 YSLEER. The V and J ends lost 4 bases and 9 bases respectively, with 13 bases between them.

The V call is TRBV7-2, the J call TRBJ1-2; D is undetermined. With 4 bases removed from V and 4 bases from J, the gap between germline ends came to 10 bases. Germline V gene lookup returns CDR1 SGHTA and CDR2 FQGNSA. The CDR3 length is 13 residues. The CDR3 spells CASSSSGFYGYTF. Written as DNA, the CDR3 is TGTGCCAGCAGCTCATCAGGATTCTATGGCTACACCTTC.

This clone was counted once. The V and J genes are TRBV25-1 and TRBJ1-1; no definite D call. The germline V and J ends were trimmed by 8 bases and 6 bases, with 10 bases remaining between them. CDR1 and CDR2 from the germline V gene are MGHDK and SYGVNS. The CDR3 has 11 amino acids. The CDR3 DNA sequence: TGTGCCAGCGGAGGGTTGGCTGAAGCTTTCTTT. Encoded protein: CASGGLAEAFF.

This rearrangement joins TRBV6-5 to TRBJ2-7, with 8 nucleotides matching TRBD1. The ends lost 6 bases at V and 6 bases at J; junction bases unmatched: 7. The germline CDR1 and CDR2 sequences are MNHEY and SVGAGI. The CDR3 totals 13 residues. The CDR3 loop is CASSRTGLGEQYF. In nucleotides, the CDR3 is TGTGCCAGCAGCCGGACAGGGCTTGGCGAGCAGTACTTC.

This chain links TRBV6-4 with TRBJ2-4; D remains ambiguous. The germline V gene has CDR1 MRHNA and CDR2 SNTAGT. The CDR3 is 12 amino acids. V gave up 3 bases and J gave up 7 bases, with 7 bases separating them. This chain's CDR3 is CASSENGNIQYF. CDR3 DNA: TGTGCCAGCAGTGAAAACGGTAACATTCAGTACTTC.

This sequence joins TRBV21-1 and TRBJ2-3; the table's D call, TRBD2, was not checked against the DNA. TRBV21-1 is a documented pseudogene. The CDR3 runs to 16 residues. Written as DNA, the CDR3 is TGTGCCAGACGGGGGGGGACACAGGGGATCACAGATACGCAGTATTTT. This translates into CARRGGTQGITDTQYF.

The chain couples TRBV9 to TRBJ2-7; perhaps TRBD1 as D (6 bases). Germline values: CDR1 SGDLS, CDR2 YYNGEE. V was pared by 4 bases and J by 6 bases, with 11 bases between. The CDR3 is 12 amino acids. The CDR3 protein is CASSPQGSEQYF. CDR3 DNA: TGTGCCAGCAGCCCCCAGGGGAGCGAGCAGTACTTC.

This clone was detected a few times. The chain couples TRBV6-4 to TRBJ2-2; D call uncertain. V gave up 0 bases and J gave up 1 base, with 6 bases separating them. The CDR3 sequence is 15 residues long. Germline V gene sequence: CDR1 MRHNA, CDR2 SNTAGT. The CDR3: CASSDSAGNTGELFF. DNA for the CDR3: TGTGCCAGCAGTGACTCGGCAGGGAACACCGGGGAGCTGTTTTTT.

A remark on this clone: One end of the junction fails to match germline, which may point to a read error. This chain joins TRBV7-9 and TRBJ1-3; 8 bases are shared with TRBD1. This CDR3 spans 14 amino acids. Germline CDR1 is SEHNR and CDR2 is FQNEAQ (reference sequence). The CDR3 bases are TGTGCCAGCAGCCCCCAGGGGGCTGGAGACACCATATATTTT. Translated, it gives CASSPQGAGDTIYF.

The genes are TRBV27 and TRBJ2-4, with D perhaps TRBD2 (5 bases). Looked up from germline, CDR1 is MNHEY and CDR2 is SMNVEV (reference sequence). The CDR3 extends over 15 amino acids. The V and J ends lost 0 bases and 8 bases respectively, with 14 bases between them. The CDR3 is CASSLSGPLEDIQYF. The CDR3, as DNA: TGTGCCAGCAGTTTATCAGGGCCCCTGGAGGACATTCAGTACTTC.

The V call is TRBV12-5, the J call TRBJ1-5; D may be TRBD1 (6 bases). This CDR3 spans 15 amino acids. With 4 bases removed from V and 9 bases from J, the gap between germline ends came to 19 bases. Germline lookup yields CDR1 LGHNT and CDR2 FRNRAP. CDR3 coding DNA: TGTGCTAGTGGTTCCACATCGATTCAGGGGAGGCCCCAGCATTTT. Translating gives CASGSTSIQGRPQHF.

The rearrangement uses TRBV19 and TRBJ2-7, with 7 bases matching TRBD1. CDR3 length: 15 residues. Losses at the gene ends were 5 bases for V and 0 bases for J; bases not matched to a gene: 7. Germline CDR1 reads LNHDA; CDR2 reads SQIVND (reference sequence). The CDR3 loop reads CASSPGTDHSYEQYF. DNA for the CDR3: TGTGCCAGTAGTCCAGGGACAGATCACTCCTACGAGCAGTACTTC.

This clone was counted a few times. This chain joins TRBV10-2 and TRBJ2-2; TRBD1 aligns across 8 bases. The germline gives CDR1 WSHSY, CDR2 SAAADI. The CDR3 is 15 residues long. Losses at the gene ends were 2 bases for V and 6 bases for J; bases not matched to a gene: 5. The CDR3 is CASSEKTGDPGELFF. CDR3 bases: TGCGCCAGCAGTGAGAAGACAGGGGACCCCGGGGAGCTGTTTTTT.

The V call is TRBV4-3, the J call TRBJ2-7; 8 bases align to TRBD2. The CDR3 spans 15 residues. Germline trimming cut 0 bases from V and 2 bases from J; bases unmatched to any gene: 3. Germline assignment: CDR1 LGHNA and CDR2 YSLEER. This chain's CDR3 is CASSQELGLAYEQYF. The CDR3 coding sequence is TGCGCCAGCAGCCAAGAATTGGGACTAGCCTACGAGCAGTACTTC.

CDR3 sequence: CASSLAPGQYSNQPQHF. CDR3 coding DNA: TGTGCCAGCAGCTTAGCGCCCGGACAGTATAGCAATCAGCCCCAGCATTTT. The chain is built from TRBV7-8 and TRBJ1-5; a weak D match, TRBD1 (6 bases). There are 17 residues in the CDR3. V shed 0 bases and J shed 0 bases, with 12 bases lying between them. Looked up from germline, CDR1 is SGHVS and CDR2 is FQNEAQ.

The rearrangement uses TRBV5-1 and TRBJ1-5; D is uncertain. Per germline, CDR1 SGHRS and CDR2 YFSETQ. V was trimmed by 4 bases and J by 0 bases, leaving 11 bases between them. CDR3 size: 15 residues. The CDR3 nucleotides are TGCGCCAGCAGCCGCGGGGAATATAGCAATCAGCCCCAGCATTTT. Amino acids: CASSRGEYSNQPQHF.

The sample holds one count of this clone. The CDR3 here is CASSSGTSGEQYF. The DNA for the CDR3 is TGTGCCAGCAGCTCCGGGACTAGCGGCGAGCAGTACTTC. J is TRBJ2-7 and V is TRBV5-4, with TRBD2 identical over 11 bases. The junction had 2 bases not matched to a gene; V was cut back by 3 bases and J by 6 bases. The CDR3 consists of 13 residues. Germline V gives CDR1 SGHNT, CDR2 YYREEE (reference sequence).

The rearrangement joins TRBV5-1 to TRBJ1-1, with a possible D match to TRBD1 (6 bases). Trimming removed 0 bases at V and 5 bases at J, with 26 bases between. This CDR3 region has 19 residues. The V gene's germline CDR1 is SGHRS and CDR2 YFSETQ. CDR3: CASSLAIARTAVRETEAFF. The CDR3 coding sequence is TGCGCCAGCAGCTTGGCCATTGCGAGGACAGCGGTGAGGGAGACTGAAGCTTTCTTT.

The gene calls are TRBV4-1 and TRBJ2-7; the match to TRBD2 covers 10 bases. J lost 4 bases, V lost 3 bases, and 9 bases had no gene match. The CDR3 runs to 16 residues. Germline-derived CDR1 and CDR2 are MGHRA and YSYEKL. The CDR3 spells CASSQPSGREGYEQYF. CDR3 sequence (DNA): TGCGCCAGCAGCCAGCCCAGCGGGAGGGAGGGGTACGAGCAGTACTTC.

V usage is TRBV5-4 and J usage is TRBJ2-2; 7 bases match TRBD2. J was trimmed by 4 bases and V by 9 bases; bases with no gene match: 12. This CDR3 contains 15 residues. Germline assignment: CDR1 SGHNT and CDR2 YYREEE (reference sequence). In nucleotides, the CDR3 is TGTGCCACCACCGGGGGGAGCCGTGGCACCGGGGAGCTGTTTTTT. Its protein is CATTGGSRGTGELFF.

The chain carries TRBV14 and TRBJ2-3, with D possibly matching TRBD2 (5 bases). This CDR3 contains 18 residues. Germline lookup yields CDR1 SGHDN and CDR2 FVKESK. V was clipped by 0 bases and J by 5 bases, with 21 bases between them. The CDR3 region is CASSQDNYGSPIRDTQYF. The CDR3 DNA reads TGTGCCAGCAGCCAAGATAATTATGGGAGCCCCATAAGAGATACGCAGTATTTT. The variable domain in full, with the rest retrieved from reference TRBV14 and TRBJ2-3, is EAGVTQFPSHSVIEKGQTVTLRCDPISGHDNLYWYRRVMGKEIKFLLHFVKESKQDESGMPNNRFLAERTGGTYSTLKVQPAELEDSGVYFCASSQDNYGSPIRDTQYFGPGTRLTVL.

The rearrangement joins TRBV5-1 to TRBJ2-7; D gene uncertain. The germline gives CDR1 SGHRS, CDR2 YFSETQ. V shed 2 bases and J shed 4 bases, with 7 bases lying between them. This CDR3 contains 12 residues. The CDR3 here is CASSFPGYEQYF. Here the CDR3 DNA reads TGCGCCAGCAGCTTCCCGGGTTACGAGCAGTACTTC.

This clone was seen once. The chain links TRBV28 to TRBJ1-2; TRBD1 matches at 7 bases. Germline V gene lookup returns CDR1 MDHEN and CDR2 SYDVKM. The V and J ends lost 2 bases and 5 bases, in that order; junction bases with no gene match: 8. The CDR3 runs to 15 residues. The CDR3 DNA reads as TGTGCCAGCAGTTTAGGCTTTGGGACAGTGTATGGCTACACCTTC. It translates to CASSLGFGTVYGYTF.

This chain joins TRBV19 and TRBJ1-1; D gene uncertain. The CDR3 length is 15 residues. The germline V gene has CDR1 LNHDA and CDR2 SQIVND (reference sequence). The V and J ends lost 6 bases and 4 bases respectively, with 18 bases between them. This CDR3 reads CASRPILGSGTEAFF. For the CDR3, the DNA is TGTGCCAGTAGACCTATCCTCGGGTCGGGCACTGAAGCTTTCTTT.